This is a list of T cell receptor beta chains from one sample in a study of graft-versus-host responses after intestinal transplantation. Here immunoSEQ multiplex PCR was the method, and the copy in TCRdb shows in-frame clones only, minus some. The table records more than 5,500 clones, roughly 33% of them present only once. This specimen consisted of alloreactive CD8+ T cells from a mixed lymphocyte reaction culture, obtained before intestinal transplant. The source of these receptors is a human patient who received an intestinal transplant. Both conserved end residues are part of each CDR3. A D gene is named only where the DNA matches it firmly. Clone sizes are given selectively: once, few, many, or a class where the clone is expanded.

d_call	clone_size	j_call	v_call	cdr3_nt	cdr3_aa
NA	few	TRBJ1-1	TRBV7-6	TGTGCCAGCAGCTTAGCGGGGGCGACTGAAGCTTTCTTT	CASSLAGATEAFF
NA	medium-sized	TRBJ1-5	TRBV19	TGTGCCAGTAGTATAAGGGCGGGACAGCCCCAGCATTTT	CASSIRAGQPQHF
TRBD2	few	TRBJ2-1	TRBV7-9	TGTGCCAGCAGCCTAGCGGGGGGGTTCTTC	CASSLAGGFF
TRBD1	NA	TRBJ2-7	TRBV5-6	TGTGCCAGCAGCGGTGACCCCAGACAGGGTTTCGACGAGCAGTACTTC	CASSGDPRQGFDEQYF
NA	NA	TRBJ2-3	TRBV5-6	TGTGCCAGCAGCTTGAGCGTCAGCACACGGATAACAGATACGCAGTATTTT	CASSLSVSTRITDTQYF
NA	few	TRBJ1-6	TRBV2	TGTGCCAGCAGTGAATGGGTGGGGGGTAAGAATTCACCCCTCCACTTT	CASSEWVGGKNSPLHF
TRBD1	medium-sized	TRBJ2-2	TRBV11-2	TGTGCCAGCAGCTTAGTGTTCGGACAGGGGGCAGGGACCGGGGAGCTGTTTTTT	CASSLVFGQGAGTGELFF
NA	NA	TRBJ1-2	TRBV28	TGTGCCAGCAGTTTGGTAAGGGAGATGGCTGACTACACCTTC	CASSLVREMADYTF
TRBD2	few	TRBJ2-1	TRBV4-1	TGCGCCAGCAGCCCCTTTAGCGGGAGCTACAATGAGCAGTTCTTC	CASSPFSGSYNEQFF
TRBD2	NA	TRBJ2-1	TRBV7-2	TGTGCCAGCAGCTTTTCAGCGGGGGGGCCCTATGAGCAGTTCTTC	CASSFSAGGPYEQFF
NA	NA	TRBJ1-2	TRBV4-1	TGCGCCAGCAGCCAAGTCGTTAACTATGGCTACACCTTC	CASSQVVNYGYTF
TRBD2	NA	TRBJ2-1	TRBV7-6	TGTGCCAGCAGCTTATTTAATCGAGGGACTAGCGGCTACAATGAGCAGTTCTTC	CASSLFNRGTSGYNEQFF
NA	medium-sized	TRBJ2-5	TRBV7-8	TGTGCCAGCAGCTTGCCCTCGGGGGAGACCCAGTACTTC	CASSLPSGETQYF
TRBD2	few	TRBJ2-1	TRBV5-5	TGTGCCAGCAGCTTAGGTCGAGCGGGGGGTGTGGATGAGCAGTTCTTC	CASSLGRAGGVDEQFF
NA	NA	TRBJ2-7	TRBV5-1	TGCGCCAGTTACCTCGGCGGGGACCTCTACGAGCAGTACTTC	CASYLGGDLYEQYF
NA	few	TRBJ1-3	TRBV4-1	TGCGCCAGCAGCCAGCCCACAGGGTTCCAAAACACCATATATTTT	CASSQPTGFQNTIYF
NA	NA	TRBJ2-7	TRBV6-5	TGTGCCAGCAGTTCAACAGGACCCCACTCCTACGAGCAGTACTTC	CASSSTGPHSYEQYF
NA	NA	TRBJ2-5	TRBV2	TGTGCCAGCAGAGTTAAGACAGGGAGGCAAGAGACCCAGTACTTC	CASRVKTGRQETQYF
TRBD2	NA	TRBJ2-1	TRBV27	TGTGCCAGCAGTTTATCGAAGGGACTAGGAGGCAATGAGCAGTTCTTC	CASSLSKGLGGNEQFF
NA	NA	TRBJ2-1	TRBV13	TGTGCCAGCAGCTCGGCAGGGGCTTCCTACAATGAGCAGTTCTTC	CASSSAGASYNEQFF
NA	few	TRBJ2-7	TRBV6-1	TGTGCCAGCAGTGAAAACAGAATATCCTACGAGCAGTACTTC	CASSENRISYEQYF
NA	once	TRBJ2-2	TRBV10-3	TGTGCCACCAGCGGCAGTAGATCGCGGAGGGAGCTGTTTTTT	CATSGSRSRRELFF
NA	medium-sized	TRBJ1-1	TRBV6-5	TGTGCCAGCAGTTACTCGAATGGGGGCCCTGAAGCTTTCTTT	CASSYSNGGPEAFF
NA	NA	TRBJ1-2	TRBV5-6	TGTGCCAGCAGCCCCGGGAGGGTCGCTGGCTACACCTTC	CASSPGRVAGYTF
NA	NA	TRBJ1-1	TRBV27	TGTGCCAGCAGTTTCCAGGGGCCTAGGGGTGAAGCTTTCTTT	CASSFQGPRGEAFF
TRBD1	NA	TRBJ1-1	TRBV7-9	TGTGCCAGCAGAGAAGGGACAGGGAGAACGGACACTGAAGCTTTCTTT	CASREGTGRTDTEAFF
NA	medium-sized	TRBJ1-1	TRBV4-1	TGCGCCAGCAGCCAAGGGCCAAACACTGAAGCTTTCTTT	CASSQGPNTEAFF
TRBD1	NA	TRBJ1-2	TRBV27	TGTGCCAGCAGCCTTTTGGGAAAGGGGGCGCGGAGCACACCCCGCCGTCTTTATGGCTACACCTTC	CASSLLGKGARSTPRRLYGYTF
NA	NA	TRBJ1-2	TRBV9	TGTGCCAGCAGCGTGGATTCCATCCGGGGAAGGGCCAGCGGCTACACCTTC	CASSVDSIRGRASGYTF
NA	NA	TRBJ1-4	TRBV5-1	TGCGCCAGCAGAAGGAGGAATGAAAAACTGTTTTTT	CASRRRNEKLFF
NA	NA	TRBJ2-1	TRBV5-1	TGCGCCAGCAGCACAGGGTTTAGCTCCTACAATGAGCAGTTCTTC	CASSTGFSSYNEQFF
NA	NA	TRBJ2-7	TRBV2	TGTGCCAGCAGAGACAGCTACGAGCAGTACTTC	CASRDSYEQYF
NA	NA	TRBJ2-5	TRBV29-1	TGCAGCGTTGAAGATTGGGACATAGCCCCCCAAGAGACCCAGTACTTC	CSVEDWDIAPQETQYF
TRBD1	NA	TRBJ1-5	TRBV5-3	TGTGCCAGAAGCTTTGGGATGACAGGGGGCGTATTCGGGCATAGCAATCAGCCCCAGCATTTT	CARSFGMTGGVFGHSNQPQHF
TRBD1	NA	TRBJ2-7	TRBV2	TGTGCCAGCAGTGAGACCCAGGACAGGTTCTCCTACGAGCAGTACTTC	CASSETQDRFSYEQYF
NA	NA	TRBJ2-1	TRBV6-6	TGTGCCAGCAGTTATGGCGGCAATGAGCAGTTCTTC	CASSYGGNEQFF
NA	NA	TRBJ2-7	TRBV7-3	TGTGCCAGCAGCGTCGGACAGGGAGGGTACGAGCAGTACTTC	CASSVGQGGYEQYF
NA	medium-sized	TRBJ2-1	TRBV10-1	TGCGCCAGCAGTGAGTCCGGACAGCCCAATGAGCAGTTCTTC	CASSESGQPNEQFF
NA	NA	TRBJ1-2	TRBV6-5	TGTGCCAGCAAGCCCCCACAGGGTGACTATGGCTACACCTTC	CASKPPQGDYGYTF
NA	once	TRBJ2-3	TRBV6-1	TGTGCCAGCACCCAGGGTTTTCCTTTCACAGATACGCAGTATTTT	CASTQGFPFTDTQYF
NA	few	TRBJ2-3	TRBV6-5	TGTGCCAGCAGTGACAGTCCCCGAGGAGATACGCAGTATTTT	CASSDSPRGDTQYF
TRBD1	NA	TRBJ1-1	TRBV6-1	TGTGCCAGCAAGCAGGGGACAGGGGCAACTGAAGCTTTCTTT	CASKQGTGATEAFF
TRBD2	NA	TRBJ2-1	TRBV9	TGTGCCAGCAGCCCTCGCCTAGGGGTAGCGGGAGGGCCTATGGATGAGCAGTTCTTC	CASSPRLGVAGGPMDEQFF
TRBD1	NA	TRBJ2-2	TRBV14	TGTGCCAGCAGCCAAGATGGGGCAGGGGGCTCTACCGGGGAGCTGTTTTTT	CASSQDGAGGSTGELFF
TRBD2	few	TRBJ2-1	TRBV2	TGTGCCACAACTAGTGCTAGCGGGGACTACAATGAGCAGTTCTTC	CATTSASGDYNEQFF
NA	NA	TRBJ1-5	TRBV4-1	TGCGCCAGCAGCGCAGGGCCATATAGCAATCAGCCCCAGCATTTT	CASSAGPYSNQPQHF
NA	NA	TRBJ2-7	TRBV4-1	TGCGCCAGCAGCCAAGATTCGGACAGCTCTTATGGAGGGCAGTACTTC	CASSQDSDSSYGGQYF
TRBD1	few	TRBJ2-5	TRBV5-6	TGTGCCAGCAGTCAGGTGACAGGGGGAAGACAAGAGACCCAGTACTTC	CASSQVTGGRQETQYF
TRBD2	NA	TRBJ2-2	TRBV5-1	TGCGCCAGCAGCTATCGAACTAGCGCGAACACCGGGGAGCTGTTTTTT	CASSYRTSANTGELFF
NA	NA	TRBJ1-1	TRBV9	TGTGCCAGCAGCGTAGGACAGCTCATGAACACTGAAGCTTTCTTT	CASSVGQLMNTEAFF
NA	medium-sized	TRBJ1-2	TRBV27	TGTGCCAGCAGTTTTGGCGGCAACTATGGCTACACCTTC	CASSFGGNYGYTF
NA	few	TRBJ2-4	TRBV1	TGCACCAGCAGCCACTTGGCAACCAAAAACATTCAGTACTTC	CTSSHLATKNIQYF
TRBD1	few	TRBJ1-3	TRBV11-2	TGTGCCAGCAGCTGGGACAGGGTTGGAAACACCATATATTTT	CASSWDRVGNTIYF
TRBD2	NA	TRBJ2-7	TRBV10-3	TGTGCCATCAGTGAGTCGATGCTAGCGGGAGGGCCGTGTGAGCAGTACTTC	CAISESMLAGGPCEQYF
TRBD2	NA	TRBJ2-1	TRBV7-9	TGTGCCAGCAGCCATCCCCGCGGGAGACCCGACTACAATGAGCAGTTCTTC	CASSHPRGRPDYNEQFF
TRBD2	few	TRBJ2-7	TRBV4-2	TGTGCCAGCAGCCAAGAAGGTGGACTAGCGGTCTACGAGCAGTACTTC	CASSQEGGLAVYEQYF
TRBD2	NA	TRBJ2-1	TRBV7-6	TGTGCCAGCAGCCCCTCCCCGGGACTAGCCCTCAATGAGCAGTTCTTC	CASSPSPGLALNEQFF
NA	few	TRBJ2-2	TRBV7-8	TGTGCCAGCAGCTTATGGGCCGGCACCGGGGAGCTGTTTTTT	CASSLWAGTGELFF
TRBD2	few	TRBJ2-1	TRBV4-1	TGCGCCACCCAACTAGAGGGGAGGGGTGAGCAGTTCTTC	CATQLEGRGEQFF
NA	NA	TRBJ1-1	TRBV20-1	TGCAGTGTGGGCAGCCCCTATCTAGCTTTCTTT	CSVGSPYLAFF